This section outlines one TCR beta chain sequence together with its context. These data are taken from a study of blood T cell repertoires in COVID-19. Study information: Donors in the United States, Italy and Spain gave samples during acute or convalescent COVID-19. Sample material is recorded as cDNA or gDNA derived from T cells, B-cell-depleted T cells, or PBMCs.

How the authors handled the data: Reference gene primers were amplified, and this amplification served to estimate nucleated cell counts. Sequenced by immunoSEQ multiplex PCR; TCRdb stores in-frame clones only, minus some. V and J calls and clone size are as listed in that table; D and trimming were resolved from the DNA. Among about 33,000 clones listed, more than 80% were seen once. Germline CDR1 and CDR2: SGHRS and YFSETQ. The CDR3 is made up of 13 amino acids. Trimming removed 0 bases from V and 1 base from J, with 4 bases in between. The rearrangement uses TRBV5-1 and TRBJ1-1; no clear D. Sequenced material: peripheral blood. The clonotype comes from a human donor in a cohort sampled during active COVID-19. The CDR3 nucleotides read TGCGCCAGCAGCTTGGAACAGAACACTGAAGCTTTCTTT. As protein: CASSLEQNTEAFF. Together with reference TRBV5-1 and TRBJ1-1, the CDR3 gives the full variable domain: KAGVTQTPRYLIKTRGQQVTLSCSPISGHRSVSWYQQTPGQGLQFLFEYFSETQRNKGNFPGRFSGRQFSNSRSEMNVSTLELGDSALYLCASSLEQNTEAFFGQGTRLTVV.